These 28 T cell receptor beta chains share one sample of origin, sequenced in a study of siplizumab effects on memory and regulatory T cells. Sequencing used immunoSEQ multiplex PCR; TCRdb keeps in-frame clones, though not all of them. The sample lists 85,000 to 95,000 clones; 90% to 95% were seen once. The sequenced sample consisted of non-Treg CD4+ T cells sorted from blood. The receptors were sampled from a human donor in good health.

This clone has just one count. This chain uses TRBV15 with TRBJ2-7; D uncertain. Trimming cost V 1 base and J 1 base, with 5 bases left between them. The germline CDR1 and CDR2 sequences are LNHNV and YYDKDF (reference sequence). This CDR3 is 13 amino acids long. The CDR3 nucleotides read TGTGCCACCAGCAGAGGGAGATCCTACGAGCAGTACTTC. It yields the protein CATSRGRSYEQYF.

The rearrangement links TRBV7-9 to TRBJ1-1; D is unclear. The CDR3 consists of 14 residues. Germline CDR1 and CDR2: SEHNR and FQNEAQ (reference sequence). Trimming took 5 bases from V and 6 from J, leaving 16 bases between them. This CDR3 reads CASSGDGLGAEAFF. DNA for the CDR3: TGTGCCAGCAGCGGTGACGGATTAGGTGCTGAAGCTTTCTTT.

The chain combines TRBV2 with TRBJ1-5; TRBD1 agrees at 7 bases. V gave up 1 base and J gave up 2 bases; unmatched junction bases: 5. There are 16 residues in the CDR3. Germline V lookup: CDR1 SNHLY, CDR2 FYNNEI. The CDR3: CASSEGFGQGNQPQHF. The CDR3 nucleotides are TGTGCCAGCAGTGAAGGTTTCGGACAGGGCAATCAGCCCCAGCATTTT.

This chain links TRBV6-1 with TRBJ1-2; D is unclear. Per germline, CDR1 MNHNS and CDR2 SASEGT. CDR3 length: 13 residues. V gave up 1 base and J gave up 7 bases, with 10 bases separating them. The CDR3 loop is CASSEVGRGGYTF. The CDR3 region has the DNA TGTGCCAGCAGTGAAGTAGGGCGGGGTGGCTACACCTTC.

The chain recombines TRBV30 with TRBJ1-1; D perhaps matches TRBD1 (5 bases). CDR1 is GTSNPN and CDR2 is SVGIG in the germline V gene (reference sequence). CDR3 size: 14 residues. The ends were cut back, 1 base at V and 1 base at J, with 10 bases in the middle. CDR3 coding DNA: TGTGCCTGGAGTGATGGGACGGAGAACACTGAAGCTTTCTTT. Translated: CAWSDGTENTEAFF.

The chain links TRBV19 to TRBJ1-5, with D possibly TRBD1 on 6 matching bases. Trimming took off 5 bases at V and 2 bases at J, with 10 bases between the two ends. The CDR3 totals 14 residues. Looked up from germline, CDR1 is LNHDA and CDR2 is SQIVND (reference sequence). The CDR3 nucleotides read TGTGCCAGTAGTCCCCGACAGGGCAATCAGCCCCAGCATTTT. This gives the protein CASSPRQGNQPQHF.

The V call is TRBV6-5, the J call TRBJ1-1; D gene unclear. The V gene's germline CDR1 is MNHEY and CDR2 SVGAGI. With 6 bases removed from V and 8 bases from J, the gap between germline ends came to 13 bases. The CDR3 runs to 12 residues. CDR3 nucleotide sequence: TGTGCCAGCAGGCGAGGGTCGGGCGAAGCTTTCTTT. Its translation is CASRRGSGEAFF.

The rearrangement uses TRBV27 and TRBJ1-3; D not certain. The CDR3 length is 14 residues. The germline V gene has CDR1 MNHEY and CDR2 SMNVEV (reference sequence). V was cut by 4 bases and J by 3 bases, with 10 bases left in between. CDR3 bases: TGTGCCAGCAGTTCTCTGACGTTTGGAAACACCATATATTTT. It translates to CASSSLTFGNTIYF.

Concerning this clone: Relative to the germline gene, one junction end is altered; a read error may explain this. The chain combines TRBV9 with TRBJ2-7, with D possibly matching TRBD2 (5 bases). CDR1 and CDR2 from the germline V gene are SGDLS and YYNGEE. The CDR3 contains 11 residues. Written as DNA, the CDR3 is TGTGCCAGCAGCGCCCAGGAGGAGCAGCACTTC. It specifies CASSAQEEQHF.

This clone was seen a single time. The rearrangement links TRBV6-5 to TRBJ1-1; tentative D call: TRBD1 (6 bases). This CDR3 spans 14 amino acids. Germline V CDR1 and CDR2: MNHEY, SVGAGI. The V end lost 2 bases, the J end lost 1 base, and 8 bases lay between the germline ends. CDR3 sequence reads: CASSYTGQNTEAFF. As DNA, the CDR3 is TGTGCCAGCAGTTACACGGGACAGAACACTGAAGCTTTCTTT.

The gene calls are TRBV4-3 and TRBJ2-2; D call uncertain. Germline CDR1 and CDR2: LGHNA and YSLEER. V was cut by 0 bases and J by 2 bases, with 7 bases left in between. CDR3 length: 15 residues. CDR3 in DNA: TGCGCCAGCAGCCAAGATCTACTAAACACCGGGGAGCTGTTTTTT. It yields the protein CASSQDLLNTGELFF.

The rearrangement joins TRBV19 to TRBJ1-1; no clear D gene. The CDR3 covers 13 residues. The ends were cut back, 1 base at V and 0 bases at J, with 3 bases in the middle. The V gene's germline CDR1 is LNHDA and CDR2 SQIVND (reference sequence). The CDR3 region is CASSIVLNTEAFF. CDR3 bases: TGTGCCAGTAGTATAGTGTTGAACACTGAAGCTTTCTTT.

This clone was recorded a few times. The chain uses TRBV27 and TRBJ1-5, with D uncertain. This CDR3 region has 13 residues. Between the trimmed V and J ends, which lost 8 bases and 3 bases, there was a span of 11 bases. Germline CDR1 is MNHEY and CDR2 is SMNVEV (reference sequence). The CDR3 region is CASRRASNQPQHF. CDR3 DNA sequence: TGTGCCAGCCGACGGGCCTCCAATCAGCCCCAGCATTTT.

V is TRBV19 and J is TRBJ1-5; a possible D gene is TRBD1 (5 bases). The CDR3 covers 16 residues. The germline V gene has CDR1 LNHDA and CDR2 SQIVND (reference sequence). The germline V and J ends were trimmed by 7 bases and 1 base, with 17 bases remaining between them. CDR3 protein: CASTPQRGLSNQPQHF. In DNA form, the CDR3 reads TGTGCCAGTACTCCACAGCGGGGCTTGAGCAATCAGCCCCAGCATTTT.

The rearrangement uses TRBV5-1 and TRBJ1-2; D gene ambiguous. CDR1 and CDR2 from the germline V gene are SGHRS and YFSETQ. Trimming shortened V by 4 bases and J by 6 bases, and 16 bases separated the two germline ends. The CDR3 spans 14 residues. CDR3 residues: CASSREGRGDGYTF. The CDR3 DNA follows: TGCGCCAGCAGCCGTGAGGGTCGCGGAGATGGCTACACCTTC. Variable domain in full (rest from reference TRBV5-1 and TRBJ1-2): KAGVTQTPRYLIKTRGQQVTLSCSPISGHRSVSWYQQTPGQGLQFLFEYFSETQRNKGNFPGRFSGRQFSNSRSEMNVSTLELGDSALYLCASSREGRGDGYTFGSGTRLTVV.

The genes are TRBV7-2 and TRBJ1-5, with D perhaps matching TRBD1 (5 bases). Germline values: CDR1 SGHTA, CDR2 FQGNSA. V was clipped by 5 bases and J by 0 bases, with 11 bases between them. The length of the CDR3 is 15 residues. The DNA for the CDR3 is TGTGCCAGCAGCCGGGACGGGAATAGCAATCAGCCCCAGCATTTT. Residues: CASSRDGNSNQPQHF.

In its sample, this clone was seen once. The chain carries TRBV30 and TRBJ2-7; TRBD2 might be the D (6 bases). The CDR3 runs 15 residues. V was pared by 5 bases and J by 5 bases, with 22 bases between. Germline V lookup: CDR1 GTSNPN, CDR2 SVGIG (reference sequence). The CDR3 here is CAWFHPGRGSNEQYF. DNA for the CDR3: TGTGCCTGGTTTCATCCGGGACGGGGGTCAAACGAGCAGTACTTC.

The CDR3 DNA sequence: TGTGCCAGCAGCCCCTTAGGGACAGGCTCCTACGAGCAGTACTTC. It encodes CASSPLGTGSYEQYF. The chain employs TRBV14 and TRBJ2-7, with 8 positions matching TRBD1. After removal of 4 bases from V and 0 bases from J, the junction contained 5 bases not matched to a gene. This CDR3 is 15 amino acids long. Germline CDR1 and CDR2: SGHDN and FVKESK.

V is TRBV9 and J is TRBJ1-2, with no clear D. The CDR3 is made up of 14 amino acids. Germline loops: CDR1 SGDLS, CDR2 YYNGEE. V was trimmed by 4 bases and J by 4 bases, leaving 14 bases between them. As DNA, the CDR3 is TGTGCCAGCAGCCCCAGGAGTTTTTCCTATGGCTACACCTTC. It yields the protein CASSPRSFSYGYTF.

This clone was seen once. This chain links TRBV6-1 with TRBJ2-5, with D perhaps matching TRBD2 (6 bases). The J call may not be correct, given that the DNA end is closer to TRBJ2-7. Germline CDR1 MNHNS, CDR2 SASEGT. The CDR3 has 14 residues. CDR3 loop: CASRPTSTGYEQYF. The CDR3, as DNA: TGTGCCAGCAGGCCGACTAGTACCGGCTACGAGCAGTACTTC.

The rearrangement links TRBV2 to TRBJ2-7, with 11 bases aligning to TRBD2. CDR3 length: 15 amino acids. The germline V gene encodes CDR1 SNHLY and CDR2 FYNNEI. V shed 6 bases, J shed 5 bases, and the junction held 9 bases outside the gene matches. The DNA of the CDR3 is TGTGCCAGCAGCCTCACTAGCGGGAGTTTCCACGAGCAGTACTTC. Protein product: CASSLTSGSFHEQYF.

The CDR3 sequence is CASSSPTGMEETQYF. The CDR3 DNA follows: TGTGCCAGCAGCTCCCCGACAGGGATGGAGGAGACCCAGTACTTC. This chain joins TRBV7-8 and TRBJ2-5; TRBD1 matches 7 bases. The CDR3 is made up of 15 amino acids. Germline CDR1 SGHVS, CDR2 FQNEAQ. V lost 4 bases, J lost 5 bases, and 10 bases stayed unmatched.

V usage is TRBV5-1 and J usage is TRBJ2-5; D not resolved. The CDR3 is made up of 14 amino acids. The ends were cut back, 6 bases at V and 2 bases at J, with 14 bases in the middle. Germline CDR1 and CDR2: SGHRS and YFSETQ. The CDR3 nucleotides read TGCGCCAGCACCCCTCCGGTACAACAAGAGACCCAGTACTTC. This codes for CASTPPVQQETQYF.

The chain joins TRBV6-1 to TRBJ2-2, with 9 bases identical to TRBD2. From germline, CDR1 is MNHNS and CDR2 SASEGT. V shed 4 bases and J 4 bases; nucleotides not matched to a gene: 7. CDR3 size: 16 residues. CDR3 bases: TGTGCCAGCAGTGGTTACGCGGGAGGGGGCACCGGGGAGCTGTTTTTT. Its translation: CASSGYAGGGTGELFF.

This clone was found once. The chain is built from TRBV27 and TRBJ1-5; D is unresolved. This CDR3 has 15 residues. V shed 2 bases and J shed 3 bases, with 11 bases lying between them. CDR1 MNHEY and CDR2 SMNVEV come from the germline V gene (reference sequence). The CDR3 protein is CASSLVPGLNQPQHF. The CDR3, as DNA: TGTGCCAGCAGTTTAGTCCCAGGTCTCAATCAGCCCCAGCATTTT.

This chain uses TRBV5-6 with TRBJ1-6; D gene ambiguous. V was clipped by 2 bases and J by 0 bases, with 15 bases between them. CDR3 length equals 18 residues. Germline loops: CDR1 SGHDT, CDR2 YYEEEE. CDR3 coding DNA: TGTGCCAGCAGCTTCCAGGTCTCCAGACCCTCCTATAATTCACCCCTCCACTTT. It translates to CASSFQVSRPSYNSPLHF.

This clone was observed a handful of times. The V gene is TRBV19, the J gene TRBJ1-5, with 10 nucleotides matching TRBD1. The germline gives CDR1 LNHDA, CDR2 SQIVND (reference sequence). The CDR3 spans 14 residues. With V trimmed by 6 bases and J by 7 bases, 6 bases remained unmatched. In nucleotides, the CDR3 is TGTGCCAGTAGCCTACGACAGGGGGCACAGCCCCAGCATTTT. Protein sequence: CASSLRQGAQPQHF.

V usage is TRBV11-3 and J usage is TRBJ1-1; D is uncertain. From germline, CDR1 is SGHNT and CDR2 YENEEA. Trimming cost V 6 bases and J 4 bases, with 9 bases left between them. The CDR3 spans 12 residues. The CDR3 reads CASSLSPTEAFF. The CDR3 DNA reads TGTGCCAGCAGTCTTAGTCCCACTGAAGCTTTCTTT.